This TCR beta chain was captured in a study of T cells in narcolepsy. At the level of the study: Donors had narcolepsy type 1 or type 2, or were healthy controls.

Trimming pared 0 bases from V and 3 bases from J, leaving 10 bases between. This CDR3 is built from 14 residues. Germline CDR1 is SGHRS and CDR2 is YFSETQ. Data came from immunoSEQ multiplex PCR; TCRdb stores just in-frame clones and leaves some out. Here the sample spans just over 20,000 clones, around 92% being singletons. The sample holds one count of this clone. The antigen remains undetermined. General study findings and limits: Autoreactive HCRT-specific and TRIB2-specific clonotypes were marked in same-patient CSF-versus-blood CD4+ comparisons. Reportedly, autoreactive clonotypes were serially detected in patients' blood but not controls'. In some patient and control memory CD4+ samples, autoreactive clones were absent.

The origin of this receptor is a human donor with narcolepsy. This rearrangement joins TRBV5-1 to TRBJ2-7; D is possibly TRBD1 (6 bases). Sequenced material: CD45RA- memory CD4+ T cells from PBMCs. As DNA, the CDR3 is TGCGCCAGCAGCTTGGCCAACAGGGTCTACGAGCAGTACTTC. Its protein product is CASSLANRVYEQYF.